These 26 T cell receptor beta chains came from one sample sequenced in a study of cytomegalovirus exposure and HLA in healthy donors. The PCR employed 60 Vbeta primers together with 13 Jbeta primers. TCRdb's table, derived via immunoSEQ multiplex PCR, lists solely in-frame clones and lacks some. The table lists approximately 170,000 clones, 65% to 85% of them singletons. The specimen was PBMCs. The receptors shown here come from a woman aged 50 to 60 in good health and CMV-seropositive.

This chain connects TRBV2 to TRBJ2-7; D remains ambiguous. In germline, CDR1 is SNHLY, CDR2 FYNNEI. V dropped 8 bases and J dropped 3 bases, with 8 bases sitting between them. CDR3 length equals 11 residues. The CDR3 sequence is CASGTGYEQYF. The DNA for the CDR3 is TGTGCCAGCGGTACGGGCTACGAGCAGTACTTC.

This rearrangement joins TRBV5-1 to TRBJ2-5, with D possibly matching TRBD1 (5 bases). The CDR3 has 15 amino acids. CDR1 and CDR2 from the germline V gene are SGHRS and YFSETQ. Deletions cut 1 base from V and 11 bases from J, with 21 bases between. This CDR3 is CASSLRPAGLLEQYF. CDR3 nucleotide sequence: TGCGCCAGCAGCTTGAGGCCCGCAGGGTTATTAGAGCAGTACTTC. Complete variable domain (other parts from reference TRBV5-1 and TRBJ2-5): KAGVTQTPRYLIKTRGQQVTLSCSPISGHRSVSWYQQTPGQGLQFLFEYFSETQRNKGNFPGRFSGRQFSNSRSEMNVSTLELGDSALYLCASSLRPAGLLEQYFGPGTRLLVL.

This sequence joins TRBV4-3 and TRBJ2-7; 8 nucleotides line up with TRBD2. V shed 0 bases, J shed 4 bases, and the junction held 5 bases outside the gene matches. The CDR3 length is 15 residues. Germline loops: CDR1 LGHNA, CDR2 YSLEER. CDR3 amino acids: CASSQDSSGFYEQYF. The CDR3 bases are TGCGCCAGCAGCCAAGATTCTAGCGGGTTTTACGAGCAGTACTTC.

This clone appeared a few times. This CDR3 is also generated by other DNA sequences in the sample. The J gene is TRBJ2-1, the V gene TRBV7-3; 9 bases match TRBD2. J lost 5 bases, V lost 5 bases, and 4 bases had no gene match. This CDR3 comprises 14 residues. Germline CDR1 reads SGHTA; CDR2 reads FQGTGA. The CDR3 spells CASSLAGPNNEQFF. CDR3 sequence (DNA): TGTGCCAGCAGCCTAGCGGGGCCTAACAATGAGCAGTTCTTC.

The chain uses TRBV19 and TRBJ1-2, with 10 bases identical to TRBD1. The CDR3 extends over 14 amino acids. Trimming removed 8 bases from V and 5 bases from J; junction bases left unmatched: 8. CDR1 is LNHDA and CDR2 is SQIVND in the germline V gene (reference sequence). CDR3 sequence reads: CASRNRDRGYGYTF. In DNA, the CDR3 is TGTGCCAGTCGCAACCGGGACAGGGGATATGGCTACACCTTC.

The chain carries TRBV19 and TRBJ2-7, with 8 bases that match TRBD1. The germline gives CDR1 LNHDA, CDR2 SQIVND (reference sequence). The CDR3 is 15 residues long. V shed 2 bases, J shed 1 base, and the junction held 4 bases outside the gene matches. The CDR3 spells CASSIPGTGSYEQYF. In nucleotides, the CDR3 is TGTGCCAGTAGTATACCGGGGACAGGATCCTACGAGCAGTACTTC.

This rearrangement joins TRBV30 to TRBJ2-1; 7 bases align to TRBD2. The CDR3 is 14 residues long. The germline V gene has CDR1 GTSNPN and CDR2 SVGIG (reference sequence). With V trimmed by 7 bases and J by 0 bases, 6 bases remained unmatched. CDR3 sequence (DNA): TGTGCCTCCCTCGGCGGGGGCTCCTACAATGAGCAGTTCTTC. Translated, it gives CASLGGGSYNEQFF.

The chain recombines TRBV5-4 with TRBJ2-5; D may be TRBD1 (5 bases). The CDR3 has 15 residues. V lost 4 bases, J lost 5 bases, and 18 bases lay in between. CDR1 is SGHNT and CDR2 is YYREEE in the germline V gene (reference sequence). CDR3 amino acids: CASSPNVAGAETQYF. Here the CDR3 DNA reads TGTGCCAGCAGCCCCAACGTAGCTGGGGCGGAGACCCAGTACTTC.

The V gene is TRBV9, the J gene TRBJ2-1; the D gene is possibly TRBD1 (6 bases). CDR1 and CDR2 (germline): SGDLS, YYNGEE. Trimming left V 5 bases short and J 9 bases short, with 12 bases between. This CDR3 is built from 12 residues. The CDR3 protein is CASSPGQLEQFF. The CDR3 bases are TGTGCCAGCAGTCCTGGACAGCTTGAGCAGTTCTTC.

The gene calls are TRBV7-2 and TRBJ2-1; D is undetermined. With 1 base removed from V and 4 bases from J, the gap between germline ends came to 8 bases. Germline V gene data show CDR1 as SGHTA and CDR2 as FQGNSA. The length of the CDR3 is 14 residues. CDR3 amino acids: CASSLVGSYNEQFF. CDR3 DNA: TGTGCCAGCAGCTTAGTGGGCAGTTACAATGAGCAGTTCTTC.

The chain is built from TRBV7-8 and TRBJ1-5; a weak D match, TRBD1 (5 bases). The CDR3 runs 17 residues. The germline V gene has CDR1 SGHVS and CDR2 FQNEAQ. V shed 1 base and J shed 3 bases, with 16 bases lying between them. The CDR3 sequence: CASSLGVLQGVNQPQHF. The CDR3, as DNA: TGTGCCAGCAGCTTAGGAGTATTGCAGGGCGTCAATCAGCCCCAGCATTTT.

Written as DNA, the CDR3 is TGTGCCAGCAGTCCATTTAATCAGCGGTCCATTACCGGGGAGCTGTTTTTT. It specifies CASSPFNQRSITGELFF. The V gene is TRBV28, the J gene TRBJ2-2; weak D call: TRBD2 (5 bases). V was shortened by 5 bases and J by 5 bases, with 21 bases between the two germline ends. The germline V gene has CDR1 MDHEN and CDR2 SYDVKM. CDR3 length: 17 amino acids.

In DNA, the CDR3 is TGTGCCAGCAGCGAAAGACTAGCGGGGGGCCAAAACACCGGGGAGCTGTTTTTT. Its translation is CASSERLAGGQNTGELFF. This rearrangement joins TRBV9 to TRBJ2-2; TRBD2 aligns across 13 bases. With 3 bases clipped from V and 2 bases from J, the junction kept 7 bases outside the gene matches. The CDR3 spans 18 residues. Germline V lookup: CDR1 SGDLS, CDR2 YYNGEE.

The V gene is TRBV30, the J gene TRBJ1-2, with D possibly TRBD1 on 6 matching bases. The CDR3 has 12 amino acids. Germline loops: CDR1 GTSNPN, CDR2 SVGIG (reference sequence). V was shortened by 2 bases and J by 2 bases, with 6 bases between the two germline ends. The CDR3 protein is CAWSTGNYGYTF. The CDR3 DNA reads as TGTGCCTGGAGTACAGGGAACTATGGCTACACCTTC.

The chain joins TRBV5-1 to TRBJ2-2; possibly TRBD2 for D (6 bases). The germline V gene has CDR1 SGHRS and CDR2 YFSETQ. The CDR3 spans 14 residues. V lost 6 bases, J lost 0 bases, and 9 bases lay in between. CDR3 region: CASTGGTNTGELFF. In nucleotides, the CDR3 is TGCGCCAGCACTGGCGGGACGAACACCGGGGAGCTGTTTTTT.

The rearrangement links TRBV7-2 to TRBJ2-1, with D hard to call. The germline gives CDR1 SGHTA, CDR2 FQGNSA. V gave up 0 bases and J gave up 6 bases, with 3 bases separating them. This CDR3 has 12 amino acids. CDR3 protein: CASSLALNEQFF. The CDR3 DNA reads TGTGCCAGCAGCTTAGCTCTCAATGAGCAGTTCTTC.

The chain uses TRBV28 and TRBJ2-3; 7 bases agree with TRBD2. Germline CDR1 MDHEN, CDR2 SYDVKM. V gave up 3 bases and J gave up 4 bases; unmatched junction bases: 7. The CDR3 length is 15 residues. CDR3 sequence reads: CASSLAGAVADTQYF. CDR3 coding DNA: TGTGCCAGCAGTTTGGCGGGAGCGGTCGCAGATACGCAGTATTTT.

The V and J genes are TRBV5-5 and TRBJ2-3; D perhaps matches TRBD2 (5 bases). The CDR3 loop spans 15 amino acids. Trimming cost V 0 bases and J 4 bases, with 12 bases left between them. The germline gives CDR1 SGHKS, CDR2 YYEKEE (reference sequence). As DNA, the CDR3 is TGTGCCAGCAGCTTGGTGGGAGCTTGGTCAGATACGCAGTATTTT. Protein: CASSLVGAWSDTQYF.

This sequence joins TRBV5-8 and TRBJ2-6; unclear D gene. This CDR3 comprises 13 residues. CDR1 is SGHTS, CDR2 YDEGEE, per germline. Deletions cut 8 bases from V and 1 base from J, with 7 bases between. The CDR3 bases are TGTGCCAGTAGAGTTTCTGGGGCCAACGTCCTGACTTTC. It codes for CASRVSGANVLTF.

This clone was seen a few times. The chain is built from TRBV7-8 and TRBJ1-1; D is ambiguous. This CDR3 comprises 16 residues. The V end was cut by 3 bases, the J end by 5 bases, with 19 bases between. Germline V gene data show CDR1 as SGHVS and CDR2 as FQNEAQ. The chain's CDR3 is CASSFYREGGRTEAFF. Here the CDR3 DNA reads TGTGCCAGCAGCTTCTATCGGGAAGGAGGACGAACTGAAGCTTTCTTT.

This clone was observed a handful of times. The CDR3 coding sequence is TGCGCCAGCAGTGCCGGGACAAGTTATGGCTACACCTTC. It specifies CASSAGTSYGYTF. The V and J genes are TRBV5-1 and TRBJ1-2, with D maybe TRBD1 (6 bases). There are 13 residues in the CDR3. CDR1 is SGHRS and CDR2 is YFSETQ in the germline V gene. The ends were cut back, 5 bases at V and 5 bases at J, with 13 bases in the middle.

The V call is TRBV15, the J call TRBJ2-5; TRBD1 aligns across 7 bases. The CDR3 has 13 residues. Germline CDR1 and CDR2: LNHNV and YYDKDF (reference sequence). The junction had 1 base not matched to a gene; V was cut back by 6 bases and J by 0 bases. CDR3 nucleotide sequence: TGTGCCACCAGGGACAGGTACCAAGAGACCCAGTACTTC. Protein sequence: CATRDRYQETQYF.

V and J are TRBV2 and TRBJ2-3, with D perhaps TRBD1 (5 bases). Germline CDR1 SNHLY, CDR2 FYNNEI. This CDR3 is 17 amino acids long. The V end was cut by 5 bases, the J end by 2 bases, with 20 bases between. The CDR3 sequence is CASSPLRLGRDTDTQYF. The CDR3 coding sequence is TGTGCCAGCAGTCCCCTGAGGTTGGGCAGGGACACAGATACGCAGTATTTT.

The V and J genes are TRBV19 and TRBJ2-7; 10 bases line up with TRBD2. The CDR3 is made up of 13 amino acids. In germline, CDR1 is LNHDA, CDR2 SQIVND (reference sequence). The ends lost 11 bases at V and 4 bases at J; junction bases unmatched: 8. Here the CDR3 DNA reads TGTGCCGGTAACCCTAGCGGGAGTTACGAGCAGTACTTC. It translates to CAGNPSGSYEQYF. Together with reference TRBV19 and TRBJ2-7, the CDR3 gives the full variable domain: DGGITQSPKYLFRKEGQNVTLSCEQNLNHDAMYWYRQDPGQGLRLIYYSQIVNDFQKGDIAEGYSVSREKKESFPLTVTSAQKNPTAFYLCAGNPSGSYEQYFGPGTRLTVT.

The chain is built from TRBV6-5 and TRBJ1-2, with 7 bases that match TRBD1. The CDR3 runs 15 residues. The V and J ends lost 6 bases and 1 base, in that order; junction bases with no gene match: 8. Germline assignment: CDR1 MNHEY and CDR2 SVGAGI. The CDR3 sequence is CASSQGGQINYGYTF. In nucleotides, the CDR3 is TGTGCCAGCAGCCAAGGGGGACAGATTAACTATGGCTACACCTTC.

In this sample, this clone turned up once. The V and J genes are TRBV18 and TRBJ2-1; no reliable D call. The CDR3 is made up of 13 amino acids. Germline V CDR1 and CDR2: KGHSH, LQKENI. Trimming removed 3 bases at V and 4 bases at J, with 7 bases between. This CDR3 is CASSPQNYNEQFF. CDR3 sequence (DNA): TGTGCCAGCTCACCCCAAAATTACAATGAGCAGTTCTTC.